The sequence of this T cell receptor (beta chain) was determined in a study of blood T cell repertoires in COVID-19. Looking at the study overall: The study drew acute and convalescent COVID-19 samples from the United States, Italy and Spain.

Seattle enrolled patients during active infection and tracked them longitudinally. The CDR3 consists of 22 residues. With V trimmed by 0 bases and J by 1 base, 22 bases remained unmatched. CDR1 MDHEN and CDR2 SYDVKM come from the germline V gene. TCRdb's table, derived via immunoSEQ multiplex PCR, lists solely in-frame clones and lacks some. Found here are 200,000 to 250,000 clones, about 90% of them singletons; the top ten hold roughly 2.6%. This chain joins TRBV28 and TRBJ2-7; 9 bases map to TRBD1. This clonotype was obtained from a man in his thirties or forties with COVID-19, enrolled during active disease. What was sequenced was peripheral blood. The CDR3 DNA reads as TGTGCCAGCAGTTTATGGTACAATGCGGGGACAGGGATGGGCCCTCGATCCTACGAGCAGTACTTC. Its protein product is CASSLWYNAGTGMGPRSYEQYF.